The 31 T cell receptor beta chains below were found in one sample sequenced in a study of blood T cell repertoires in COVID-19. Profiled with immunoSEQ multiplex PCR; TCRdb holds only in-frame clones, not every one. Of approximately 490,000 clones detected, approximately 91% appear once; the ten largest clones hold approximately 8.3%. The sequenced material came from PBMCs or T cells enriched from blood (not recorded which). These receptors were obtained from a woman aged 55-70 years who had recovered from COVID-19.

The chain uses TRBV15 and TRBJ1-5, with D perhaps TRBD1 (5 bases). CDR1 is LNHNV, CDR2 YYDKDF, per germline (reference sequence). The V and J ends lost 3 bases and 3 bases respectively, with 6 bases between them. The CDR3 runs to 13 residues. DNA for the CDR3: TGTGCCACCAGCAGGACAGACAATCAGCCCCAGCATTTT. Residues: CATSRTDNQPQHF.

This clone was observed a handful of times. This CDR3 is CASSQVDREVNYGYTF. Written as DNA, the CDR3 is TGTGCCAGCAGCCAAGTGGACAGGGAAGTCAACTATGGCTACACCTTC. The chain is built from TRBV4-2 and TRBJ1-2; TRBD1 aligns across 8 bases. Germline CDR1 and CDR2: LGHNA and YNFKEQ. The CDR3 extends over 16 amino acids. Germline trimming cut 1 base from V and 2 bases from J; bases unmatched to any gene: 6.

The chain joins TRBV11-2 to TRBJ2-1, with TRBD1 matching 12 bases. The V segment lost 4 bases and the J segment 7 bases; nucleotides outside the gene matches: 2. The germline V gene has CDR1 SGHAT and CDR2 FQNNGV. The CDR3 consists of 14 residues. CDR3 sequence: CASSWGQGANEQFF. Here the CDR3 DNA reads TGTGCCAGCAGCTGGGGACAGGGGGCGAATGAGCAGTTCTTC. Complete variable domain (other parts from reference TRBV11-2 and TRBJ2-1): EAGVAQSPRYKIIEKRQSVAFWCNPISGHATLYWYQQILGQGPKLLIQFQNNGVVDDSQLPKDRFSAERLKGVDSTLKIQPAKLEDSAVYLCASSWGQGANEQFFGPGTRLTVL.

The chain uses TRBV6-1 and TRBJ2-7, with a possible D match to TRBD2 (5 bases). Germline-derived CDR1 and CDR2 are MNHNS and SASEGT. The CDR3 has 14 residues. Trimming pared 3 bases from V and 2 bases from J, leaving 11 bases between. The CDR3 sequence is CASSEHGNTYEQYF. Written as DNA, the CDR3 is TGTGCCAGCAGTGAGCACGGGAATACCTACGAGCAGTACTTC.

This rearrangement joins TRBV5-1 to TRBJ2-1; possible D gene TRBD2, 5 bases. From germline, CDR1 is SGHRS and CDR2 YFSETQ. Trimming removed 3 bases from V and 0 bases from J, with 16 bases in between. The CDR3 is made up of 17 amino acids. The CDR3 sequence: CASSYLGMTSSYNEQFF. The CDR3 DNA reads TGCGCCAGCAGCTACCTCGGGATGACGAGCTCCTACAATGAGCAGTTCTTC. The full variable domain, rest sourced from reference TRBV5-1 and TRBJ2-1, is KAGVTQTPRYLIKTRGQQVTLSCSPISGHRSVSWYQQTPGQGLQFLFEYFSETQRNKGNFPGRFSGRQFSNSRSEMNVSTLELGDSALYLCASSYLGMTSSYNEQFFGPGTRLTVL.

This clone showed up just a few times. The chain is built from TRBV28 and TRBJ1-3; 8 bases are shared with TRBD1. This CDR3 has 17 residues. After removal of 6 bases from V and 0 bases from J, the junction contained 10 bases not matched to a gene. Germline loops: CDR1 MDHEN, CDR2 SYDVKM. The CDR3 bases are TGTGCCAGCAGCACTGGGACAGGTGTATCCTCTGGAAACACCATATATTTT. Translating it yields CASSTGTGVSSGNTIYF.

CDR3 DNA sequence: TGCGCCAGCAGCAGAATACTTTCCCTCCCGGACAGAGATAATTCACCCCTCCACTTT. The encoded protein is CASSRILSLPDRDNSPLHF. The rearrangement uses TRBV4-1 and TRBJ1-6, with TRBD1 as a possible D gene (6 bases). Germline V lookup: CDR1 MGHRA, CDR2 YSYEKL. V was cut by 5 bases and J by 5 bases, with 25 bases left in between. This CDR3 contains 19 residues.

The chain has TRBV7-2 and TRBJ2-3; 7 nucleotides match TRBD2. Germline CDR1 reads SGHTA; CDR2 reads FQGNSA. This CDR3 has 15 amino acids. V lost 4 bases, J lost 2 bases, and 6 bases stayed unmatched. The CDR3 is CASSSPGLYTDTQYF. The CDR3 DNA follows: TGTGCCAGCAGCTCGCCGGGACTATACACAGATACGCAGTATTTT.

The chain is built from TRBV7-2 and TRBJ2-5; D remains unclear. V lost 4 bases, J lost 5 bases, and 17 bases lay in between. CDR3 length equals 15 residues. Germline values: CDR1 SGHTA, CDR2 FQGNSA. CDR3 DNA: TGTGCCAGCAGCTCCCAAATCACACTCGGGGAGACCCAGTACTTC. This sequence encodes CASSSQITLGETQYF. Looking up the rest from reference TRBV7-2 and TRBJ2-5 gives the full variable domain: GAGVSQSPSNKVTEKGKDVELRCDPISGHTALYWYRQSLGQGLEFLIYFQGNSAPDKSGLPSDRFSAERTGGSVSTLTIQRTQQEDSAVYLCASSSQITLGETQYFGPGTRLLVL.

The chain employs TRBV10-2 and TRBJ1-2; 8 bases align to TRBD1. With V trimmed by 8 bases and J by 4 bases, 9 bases remained unmatched. Per the germline V gene, CDR1 is WSHSY and CDR2 is SAAADI. The CDR3 runs to 14 residues. The CDR3 is CASLRTGSIYGYTF. CDR3 DNA sequence: TGCGCCAGCCTCCGGACAGGGTCGATCTATGGCTACACCTTC.

In this sample, this clone turned up once. The genes are TRBV7-6 and TRBJ2-1; TRBD2 agrees at 14 bases. The CDR3 covers 20 residues. CDR1 and CDR2 from the germline V gene are SGHVS and FNYEAQ. Trimming took 4 bases from V and 7 from J; bases not matched to a gene: 18. CDR3 sequence reads: CASSSGARLAGGPLSNEQFF. The CDR3 nucleotides read TGTGCCAGCAGCTCGGGGGCCCGACTAGCGGGGGGGCCATTAAGTAATGAGCAGTTCTTC. Full variable domain (outside the CDR3, taken from reference TRBV7-6 and TRBJ2-1): GAGVSQSPRYKVTKRGQDVALRCDPISGHVSLYWYRQALGQGPEFLTYFNYEAQQDKSGLPNDRFSAERPEGSISTLTIQRTEQRDSAMYRCASSSGARLAGGPLSNEQFFGPGTRLTVL.

The chain carries TRBV12-3 or TRBV12-4 and TRBJ2-7, with TRBD1 as a possible D gene (6 bases). With 3 bases removed from V and 6 bases from J, the gap between germline ends came to 12 bases. The CDR3 is 13 amino acids. The CDR3 DNA reads TGTGCCAGCAGTTTTGGCAGGGGAGCCGAGCAGTACGTC. Translated, it gives CASSFGRGAEQYV.

The genes are TRBV18 and TRBJ2-2, with D possibly matching TRBD2 (6 bases). Germline assignment: CDR1 KGHSH and CDR2 LQKENI. V was shortened by 3 bases and J by 0 bases, with 8 bases between the two germline ends. This CDR3 contains 15 residues. CDR3 DNA sequence: TGTGCCAGCTCACCGGGACTCTCGAACACCGGGGAGCTGTTTTTT. Residues: CASSPGLSNTGELFF.

The chain combines TRBV19 with TRBJ1-1, with 11 bases fitting TRBD1. V lost 3 bases, J lost 0 bases, and 9 bases stayed unmatched. The CDR3 spans 18 residues. In germline, CDR1 is LNHDA, CDR2 SQIVND (reference sequence). CDR3 nucleotide sequence: TGTGCCAGTAGTATTCGTGGGACAGGGGGATTAATGAACACTGAAGCTTTCTTT. The encoded protein is CASSIRGTGGLMNTEAFF.

This clone occurred once. The V call is TRBV18, the J call TRBJ2-7, with 12 positions matching TRBD2. This CDR3 spans 16 amino acids. V was clipped by 6 bases and J by 3 bases; unmatched bases: 9. Germline-derived CDR1 and CDR2 are KGHSH and LQKENI. Here the CDR3 reads CASSQLAGGPFYEQYF. The DNA for the CDR3 is TGTGCCAGCTCCCAACTAGCGGGGGGCCCCTTCTACGAGCAGTACTTC.

The rearrangement uses TRBV2 and TRBJ1-2, with D tentatively TRBD1 (6 bases). Germline-derived CDR1 and CDR2 are SNHLY and FYNNEI. Trimming cost V 8 bases and J 4 bases, with 23 bases left between them. This CDR3 comprises 16 residues. The CDR3 here is CASAPQGSISFYGYTF. The DNA of the CDR3 is TGTGCCAGCGCCCCACAGGGATCCATATCTTTCTATGGCTACACCTTC.

The J gene is TRBJ1-1, the V gene TRBV6-5; D unresolved. Per the germline V gene, CDR1 is MNHEY and CDR2 is SVGAGI. Trimming took off 2 bases at V and 0 bases at J, with 10 bases between the two ends. The CDR3 covers 15 residues. In DNA, the CDR3 is TGTGCCAGCAGTTACAGGGAGGAGATGAACACTGAAGCTTTCTTT. It translates to CASSYREEMNTEAFF.

Details on this clone: The sample has other DNA sequences that encode this CDR3 too. The chain is built from TRBV19 and TRBJ1-5; perhaps TRBD1 as D (5 bases). V lost 1 base and J 1 base, leaving 8 bases between the germline ends. The CDR3 consists of 15 residues. Germline CDR1 and CDR2: LNHDA and SQIVND (reference sequence). The CDR3, as DNA: TGTGCCAGTAGTATAGTGCGGGGGAGCAATCAGCCCCAGCATTTT. This sequence encodes CASSIVRGSNQPQHF. Looking up the rest from reference TRBV19 and TRBJ1-5 gives the full variable domain: DGGITQSPKYLFRKEGQNVTLSCEQNLNHDAMYWYRQDPGQGLRLIYYSQIVNDFQKGDIAEGYSVSREKKESFPLTVTSAQKNPTAFYLCASSIVRGSNQPQHFGDGTRLSIL.

This rearrangement joins TRBV2 to TRBJ1-6; TRBD1 matches at 11 bases. The CDR3 loop spans 16 amino acids. CDR1 is SNHLY, CDR2 FYNNEI, per germline. Trimming removed 2 bases from V and 6 bases from J; junction bases left unmatched: 3. The CDR3 region is CASSERGQGVNSPLHF. The CDR3 DNA reads TGTGCCAGCAGTGAAAGGGGACAGGGGGTTAATTCACCCCTCCACTTT.

V gene TRBV6-5 combines with J gene TRBJ1-1; D is unresolved. The length of the CDR3 is 14 residues. Deletions cut 6 bases from V and 3 bases from J, with 14 bases between. CDR1 MNHEY and CDR2 SVGAGI come from the germline V gene. The CDR3 coding sequence is TGTGCCAGCAGAGTGGGGTCGGGGTACACTGAAGCTTTCTTT. Its protein is CASRVGSGYTEAFF.

The chain combines TRBV10-3 with TRBJ1-5, with TRBD1 matching over 7 bases. This CDR3 has 15 amino acids. With V trimmed by 8 bases and J by 1 base, 8 bases remained unmatched. From germline, CDR1 is ENHRY and CDR2 SYGVKD. CDR3 sequence reads: CAIGRQGKSNQPQHF. CDR3 coding DNA: TGTGCCATCGGACGACAGGGAAAAAGCAATCAGCCCCAGCATTTT.

DNA of the CDR3: TGTGCCAGCAGTGGGCAGACAGGGTTTCCCTACAATGAGCAGTTCTTC. Its translation is CASSGQTGFPYNEQFF. The V gene is TRBV6-1, the J gene TRBJ2-1; 7 nucleotides align to TRBD1. CDR3 size: 16 residues. Per germline, CDR1 MNHNS and CDR2 SASEGT. V was clipped by 4 bases and J by 2 bases; unmatched bases: 8.

This chain uses TRBV9 with TRBJ2-3, with 8 bases fitting TRBD2. The CDR3 is 16 residues long. J lost 2 bases, V lost 6 bases, and 11 bases had no gene match. Germline CDR1 is SGDLS and CDR2 is YYNGEE. CDR3 DNA: TGTGCCAGCACCGAAATTAGCGGGATCCACACAGATACGCAGTATTTT. As protein: CASTEISGIHTDTQYF.

V usage is TRBV7-9 and J usage is TRBJ2-7, with 12 bases lining up with TRBD1. Germline CDR1 is SEHNR and CDR2 is FQNEAQ (reference sequence). There are 15 residues in the CDR3. With 4 bases clipped from V and 7 bases from J, the junction kept 8 bases outside the gene matches. The CDR3 DNA follows: TGTGCCAGCAGCTCGGGGGACAGGGGGCTTGAGGAGCAGTACTTC. Translated, it gives CASSSGDRGLEEQYF. Drawing the rest from reference TRBV7-9 and TRBJ2-7, the complete variable domain is DTGVSQNPRHKITKRGQNVTFRCDPISEHNRLYWYRQTLGQGPEFLTYFQNEAQLEKSRLLSDRFSAERPKGSFSTLEIQRTEQGDSAMYLCASSSGDRGLEEQYFGPGTRLTVT.

The V gene is TRBV5-4, the J gene TRBJ1-2; 9 nucleotides align to TRBD1. CDR1 is SGHNT and CDR2 is YYREEE in the germline V gene (reference sequence). The V gene end was trimmed by 4 bases and the J gene end by 3 bases; junction bases not matched to a gene: 7. The CDR3 runs 15 residues. The CDR3 region has the DNA TGTGCCAGCAGCCCAGGACAGGGGCGGGACTATGGCTACACCTTC. As protein: CASSPGQGRDYGYTF. Looking up the rest from reference TRBV5-4 and TRBJ1-2 gives the full variable domain: ETGVTQSPTHLIKTRGQQVTLRCSSQSGHNTVSWYQQALGQGPQFIFQYYREEENGRGNFPPRFSGLQFPNYSSELNVNALELDDSALYLCASSPGQGRDYGYTFGSGTRLTVV.

The chain combines TRBV5-1 with TRBJ2-2; 9 bases fit TRBD2. Losses at the gene ends were 0 bases for V and 0 bases for J; bases not matched to a gene: 15. The CDR3 loop spans 21 amino acids. The germline V gene encodes CDR1 SGHRS and CDR2 YFSETQ. The CDR3 sequence: CASSLAIPGLASGSNTGELFF. Written as DNA, the CDR3 is TGCGCCAGCAGCTTGGCGATACCGGGACTAGCATCCGGGTCGAACACCGGGGAGCTGTTTTTT.

The V gene is TRBV3-1 (or the pseudogene TRBV3-2), the J gene TRBJ1-1; D is ambiguous. CDR3 length: 15 amino acids. V was pared by 5 bases and J by 3 bases, with 16 bases between. CDR1 LGHDT and CDR2 YNNKEL come from the germline V gene (reference sequence). The CDR3 region has the DNA TGTGCCAGCAGCTCCCACCTTGTCGGGTACACTGAAGCTTTCTTT. Encoded protein: CASSSHLVGYTEAFF.

V gene TRBV5-8 combines with J gene TRBJ2-7; TRBD1 is a possible D gene (7 bases). This CDR3 region has 14 residues. CDR1 SGHTS and CDR2 YDEGEE come from the germline V gene. The ends were cut back, 10 bases at V and 2 bases at J, with 19 bases in the middle. The CDR3 sequence: CASPPGGPTYEQYF. CDR3 DNA: TGTGCCTCCCCCCCAGGGGGGCCGACCTACGAGCAGTACTTC.

A word on this clone: Other nucleotide sequences in the sample specify the same CDR3. The chain couples TRBV9 to TRBJ1-2, with 8 bases aligning to TRBD1. The CDR3 extends over 15 amino acids. Trimming took 0 bases from V and 2 from J; bases not matched to a gene: 3. In germline, CDR1 is SGDLS, CDR2 YYNGEE. As DNA, the CDR3 is TGTGCCAGCAGCGTAGAGGCAGGGGGCAACTATGGCTACACCTTC. The encoded protein is CASSVEAGGNYGYTF.

This clone has more than one count but fewer than ten. The chain links TRBV7-9 to TRBJ1-2; TRBD1 aligns across 7 bases. Germline V gene lookup returns CDR1 SEHNR and CDR2 FQNEAQ (reference sequence). The CDR3 spans 17 residues. V shed 0 bases and J 4 bases; nucleotides not matched to a gene: 11. DNA of the CDR3: TGTGCCAGCAGCTTAGCTCTACAGGGGTTGGCGGTCTATGGCTACACCTTC. Translating it yields CASSLALQGLAVYGYTF.

The chain carries TRBV21-1 and TRBJ1-1; TRBD1, as called in the table, went unchecked against the DNA. TRBV21-1 is flagged as a pseudogene. CDR3 length equals 15 residues. The CDR3 nucleotides read TGTGCCAGCAGCAAAGGGACAGGGAACCTCACTGAAGCTTTCTTT. The encoded protein is CASSKGTGNLTEAFF.